This is a list of T cell receptor beta chains from one sample in a study of monozygotic twins with inflammatory bowel disease. TCRdb reprocessed the 5' RACE reads and keeps a single row for each CDR3 protein, giving no DNA. Recorded for this sample: about 450,000 distinct CDR3 sequences. The sample taken for sequencing was blood. Receptor source: a human donor with ulcerative colitis or Crohn's disease, or a healthy co-twin of an affected twin (not recorded which). Both conserved end residues are part of each CDR3.

J gene	V gene	CDR3 protein
TRBJ2-2	TRBV7-3	CASSINRAGELFF
TRBJ1-6	TRBV24-1	CATSAYFRDLNSPLHF
TRBJ2-1	TRBV29-1	CSVVRVSHNEQFF
TRBJ2-7	TRBV5-1	CASSLGSGGPAYEQYF
TRBJ2-1	TRBV29-1	CSVHERTSGATNEQFF
TRBJ2-3	TRBV10-3	CAISESTTADTQYF
TRBJ1-6	TRBV13	CASRSPVGTGTPLHF
TRBJ2-2	TRBV20-1	CSAGGITGELFF
TRBJ1-4	TRBV5-1	CASSAAGTGGLYNEKLFF
TRBJ2-2	TRBV7-9	CASSLKDPTAGELFF
TRBJ1-1	TRBV10-2	CASRDRDRTEAFF
TRBJ2-6	TRBV10-3	CAIGTGQSTGANVLTF
TRBJ2-1	TRBV12-3/TRBV12-4	CASSSPSPQGPNEQFF
TRBJ1-2	TRBV7-8	CASSLNLPAGPNYGYTF
TRBJ2-3	TRBV5-6	CASTVGTEGDTQYF
TRBJ2-3	TRBV5-4	CASSSTRLAGGPTDTQYF
TRBJ2-5	TRBV6-5	CASSYRPGETQYF
TRBJ2-1	TRBV6-1	CASSEERTFRQFF